This T cell receptor beta chain was sequenced in a study of T cells after somatic rescue of genetic block. Clones were read by immunoSEQ multiplex PCR, and TCRdb kept only the in-frame ones, dropping some. The sample carries roughly 11,000 clones, nearly 80% recorded once. The CDR3 runs to 15 residues. V lost 3 bases and J lost 2; bases outside the gene matches: 4. Germline V gene sequence: CDR1 SGHNT, CDR2 YYREEE (reference sequence). The receptor was isolated from a boy under 18. The genes are TRBV5-4 and TRBJ2-5, with TRBD2 matching over 10 bases. The sample comprised peripheral blood mononuclear cells (PBMCs). CDR3 DNA sequence: TGTGCCAGCAGCTCCTTACTAGCGGGGCAAGAGACCCAGTACTTC. This codes for CASSSLLAGQETQYF.